The 18 T cell receptor beta chains below were found in one sample sequenced in a study of regulatory T cells in long-lasting Graves disease. Time point noted: newly diagnosed GD, antithyroid drugs for less than 3 months. The TCR library used RNA extracted from PBMCs. For TCR beta, libraries came from iRepertoire HTBI primers and Arm-PCR of CDR3 regions. TCRdb processed the multiplex PCR reads anew with MiXCR; each CDR3 protein has one entry. The sample shows 540,000 or so distinct CDR3 sequences, roughly 14% of them seen only once. The sample was also reused in another study, on T cells in Graves' hyperthyroidism and ophthalmopathy.

The material sequenced was peripheral blood mononuclear cells (PBMCs), taken at new diagnosis, from a patient treated with antithyroid drugs. These TCRs come from a man between 25 and 39 years old with Graves disease.

There are a few counts of this clonotype. The chain has TRBV5-5 and TRBJ1-1, with a weak D call TRBD1 (6 bases). V was cut by 1 base and J by 0 bases, with 13 bases left in between. The CDR3 spans 16 residues. The V gene's germline CDR1 is SGHKS and CDR2 YYEKEE (reference sequence). In DNA form, the CDR3 reads TGTGCCAGCAGCTTGTATACAGGGCCTTTGAACACTGAAGCTTTCTTT. Its protein product is CASSLYTGPLNTEAFF.

This clonotype occurred many times. The chain has TRBV10-3 and TRBJ1-1, with no clear D. V dropped 0 bases and J dropped 3 bases, with 5 bases sitting between them. Germline CDR1 is ENHRY and CDR2 is SYGVKD. The CDR3 is 13 residues long. This CDR3 is CAISESWDTEAFF. CDR3 nucleotides: TGTGCCATCAGTGAGTCGTGGGACACTGAAGCTTTCTTT.

In this sample, this clonotype turned up many times. V gene TRBV2 combines with J gene TRBJ1-1; D is unclear. V lost 6 bases to trimming and J lost 4 bases, with 3 bases between them. This CDR3 spans 10 amino acids. Germline loops: CDR1 SNHLY, CDR2 FYNNEI. The CDR3, as DNA: TGTGCCAGCAGACTCACTGAAGCTTTCTTT. It encodes CASRLTEAFF.

This clonotype was detected a few times. The chain links TRBV28 to TRBJ2-5; D may be TRBD1 or TRBD2 (5 bases each). CDR3 length: 14 residues. Germline CDR1 reads MDHEN; CDR2 reads SYDVKM. Deletions cut 7 bases from V and 12 bases from J, with 24 bases between. The CDR3 nucleotides read TGTGCCAGCACAGCGTGGGACGGCCAGCACACGGAGTACTTC. Protein: CASTAWDGQHTEYF.

This clonotype was detected only a few times. This sequence joins TRBV19 and TRBJ1-4; D call uncertain. This CDR3 spans 15 amino acids. CDR1 is LNHDA and CDR2 is SQIVND in the germline V gene (reference sequence). Trimming took off 7 bases at V and 10 bases at J, with 22 bases between the two ends. CDR3 DNA sequence: TGTGCCAGTACCCCCCAGGAGGGCCGCCTCGGAAAACTGTTTTTT. As protein: CASTPQEGRLGKLFF.

This clonotype has ten or more counts. The chain is built from TRBV29-1 and TRBJ2-3; tentatively, D is TRBD1 (5 bases). Germline CDR1 and CDR2: SQVTM and ANQGSEA. Trimming took 7 bases from V and 2 from J, leaving 13 bases between them. CDR3 length: 13 residues. CDR3 sequence: CSAQKGNTDTQYF. The DNA of the CDR3 is TGCAGCGCCCAGAAGGGGAACACAGATACGCAGTATTTT.

This clonotype was observed a few times. V usage is TRBV29-1 and J usage is TRBJ2-1; the D call may be TRBD1 or TRBD2 (5 bases each). The CDR3 has 12 amino acids. Germline assignment: CDR1 SQVTM and CDR2 ANQGSEA. V was cut by 7 bases and J by 6 bases, with 13 bases left in between. CDR3 DNA: TGCAGCGCCGAGGGGCTTTCCAATGAGCAGTTCTTC. This sequence encodes CSAEGLSNEQFF.

This clonotype was picked up a small number of times. The V call is TRBV6-1, the J call TRBJ2-6; tentative D call: TRBD1 (6 bases). The CDR3 extends over 17 amino acids. Trimming cost V 6 bases and J 0 bases, with 15 bases left between them. In germline, CDR1 is MNHNS, CDR2 SASEGT. This chain's CDR3 is CASRQGMLLSGANVLTF. CDR3 nucleotides: TGTGCCAGCAGACAGGGAATGCTCCTCTCTGGGGCCAACGTCCTGACTTTC.

This clonotype was picked up many times. The V gene is TRBV10-3, the J gene TRBJ2-7; D is unclear. CDR3 length: 11 amino acids. From germline, CDR1 is ENHRY and CDR2 SYGVKD. Deletions cut 10 bases from V and 3 bases from J, with 10 bases between. CDR3 nucleotide sequence: TGTGCCACTAGTGGGGACTACGAGCAGTACTTC. This codes for CATSGDYEQYF.

This clonotype was picked up many times. J is TRBJ2-7 and V is TRBV5-1, with a weak D call TRBD1 (6 bases). The V gene lost 1 base and the J gene lost 1 base, with 12 bases spanning the gap. Per germline, CDR1 SGHRS and CDR2 YFSETQ. The CDR3 contains 15 residues. The CDR3 region is CASSLSVGGSYEQYF. The CDR3 region has the DNA TGCGCCAGCAGCTTGTCGGTAGGGGGATCCTACGAGCAGTACTTC. Using reference TRBV5-1 and TRBJ2-7 for the parts outside the CDR3, the full variable domain is KAGVTQTPRYLIKTRGQQVTLSCSPISGHRSVSWYQQTPGQGLQFLFEYFSETQRNKGNFPGRFSGRQFSNSRSEMNVSTLELGDSALYLCASSLSVGGSYEQYFGPGTRLTVT.

V is TRBV18 and J is TRBJ1-2; the match to TRBD1 covers 9 bases. Germline CDR1 is KGHSH and CDR2 is LQKENI. Trimming cost V 4 bases and J 4 bases; bases outside gene matches: 7. The CDR3 consists of 15 residues. CDR3 nucleotides: TGTGCCAGCTCACTCCGGGACAGGGCTGTCTATGGCTACACCTTC. Residues: CASSLRDRAVYGYTF. The full variable domain, completed using reference TRBV18 and TRBJ1-2, is NAGVMQNPRHLVRRRGQEARLRCSPMKGHSHVYWYRQLPEEGLKFMVYLQKENIIDESGMPKERFSAEFPKEGPSILRIQQVVRGDSAAYFCASSLRDRAVYGYTFGSGTRLTVV.

Concerning this clonotype itself: A clone one base away is much larger, so this may be a read error. The V and J genes are TRBV13 and TRBJ2-7; 8 bases map to TRBD2. Germline V gene sequence: CDR1 PRHDT, CDR2 FYEKMQ (reference sequence). V shed 6 bases, J shed 0 bases, and the junction held 19 bases outside the gene matches. There are 19 residues in the CDR3. Here the CDR3 DNA reads TGTGCCAGCAGTGCCCTGGGACCAGCGGGAGCTAGGAGCTCCTACGAGCAGTACTTC. Amino acid sequence: CASSALGPAGARSSYEQYF.

The gene calls are TRBV27 and TRBJ2-7; 7 bases align to TRBD1. Losses at the gene ends were 6 bases for V and 3 bases for J; bases not matched to a gene: 11. Per germline, CDR1 MNHEY and CDR2 SMNVEV (reference sequence). The CDR3 covers 15 residues. CDR3 amino acids: CASSNGQGVVYEQYF. CDR3 sequence (DNA): TGTGCCAGCAGCAACGGTCAGGGGGTCGTCTACGAGCAGTACTTC.

Of note for this clonotype: A much larger clone sits a single nucleotide away, making a read error possible. The rearrangement joins TRBV20-1 to TRBJ1-1; 9 nucleotides align to TRBD1. CDR1 and CDR2 from the germline V gene are DFQATT and SNEGSKA (reference sequence). The CDR3 contains 16 residues. In DNA, the CDR3 is TGCGGTGCTAGAAGTTGGGACAGGGCCTCCGACACTGAAGCTTTCTTT. Translated, it gives CGARSWDRASDTEAFF.

The table lists this clonotype with many counts. V usage is TRBV27 and J usage is TRBJ1-6; 8 positions match TRBD1. The CDR3 sequence is 17 residues long. Germline loops: CDR1 MNHEY, CDR2 SMNVEV (reference sequence). V shed 3 bases and J 7 bases; nucleotides not matched to a gene: 11. CDR3 DNA: TGTGCCAGCAGTTTGGGAGATAGACAGGGGAGGAATTCACCCCTCCACTTT. Residues: CASSLGDRQGRNSPLHF.

This clonotype was detected ten times or more. The rearrangement joins TRBV30 to TRBJ2-3, with no clear D. The V and J ends lost 3 bases and 2 bases respectively, with 6 bases between them. CDR3 size: 12 residues. The germline V gene encodes CDR1 GTSNPN and CDR2 SVGIG (reference sequence). The CDR3: CAWRDSTDTQYF. The CDR3 DNA reads TGTGCCTGGAGAGACTCCACAGATACGCAGTATTTT.

Comment on this clonotype: A single base separates this from a much larger clone, so it may be a read error. The chain joins TRBV12-3 or TRBV12-4 to TRBJ1-1, with a tentative D call TRBD1 (5 bases). The V end lost 8 bases, the J end lost 3 bases, and 13 bases lay between the germline ends. The CDR3 totals 13 residues. The CDR3 nucleotides read TGTGCCAGCCTTTCGGAGGGGTACACTGAAGCTTTCTTT. This translates into CASLSEGYTEAFF.

The chain joins TRBV19 to TRBJ1-3, with unresolved D. The germline V gene has CDR1 LNHDA and CDR2 SQIVND (reference sequence). The length of the CDR3 is 14 residues. V lost 7 bases to trimming and J lost 2 bases, with 12 bases between them. The CDR3, as DNA: TGTGCCAGTACTTCACTGGAGGCTGGAAACACCATATATTTT. Translated, it gives CASTSLEAGNTIYF.